The 30 T cell receptor beta chains listed next were all sequenced from one sample in a study of T-cell reconstitution after alpha-beta-depleted transplantation in children. The TCRbeta library was prepared with unique molecular identifiers. TCRdb fed the PCR reads into MiXCR, producing one record per CDR3 protein. The sample carries approximately 400,000 distinct CDR3 sequences, roughly a tenth recorded once. This specimen was PBMCs from the stem cell graft donor, taken from the stem cell graft. The receptors originated from a human donor who donated a stem cell graft to a child with acute myeloid leukemia.

This clonotype was observed a few times. This chain joins TRBV20-1 and TRBJ2-1; 10 positions match TRBD2. The CDR3 covers 14 residues. Germline V gives CDR1 DFQATT, CDR2 SNEGSKA (reference sequence). The ends lost 3 bases at V and 8 bases at J; junction bases unmatched: 7. In DNA form, the CDR3 reads TGCAGTGCTAGGGGGGCTAGCGGGAGATATGAGCAGTTCTTC. It specifies CSARGASGRYEQFF.

The rearrangement uses TRBV18 and TRBJ1-1, with 8 bases lining up with TRBD1. The V gene's germline CDR1 is KGHSH and CDR2 LQKENI. The junction had 2 bases not matched to a gene; V was cut back by 6 bases and J by 2 bases. The CDR3 length is 13 residues. The CDR3 nucleotides read TGTGCCAGCTCTGACAGGGGAAACACTGAAGCTTTCTTT. It is translated as CASSDRGNTEAFF.

This clonotype was picked up a small number of times. The CDR3 nucleotides are TGTGCCAGCAGTGACCCTGAGACCTCTGGGGCCAACGTCCTGACTTTC. Residues: CASSDPETSGANVLTF. The rearrangement uses TRBV25-1 and TRBJ2-6; D not certain. This CDR3 is built from 16 residues. CDR1 MGHDK and CDR2 SYGVNS come from the germline V gene. V lost 3 bases and J 0 bases, leaving 9 bases between the germline ends.

The chain links TRBV27 to TRBJ2-5; 9 nucleotides line up with TRBD1. CDR3 length: 13 residues. Germline CDR1 reads MNHEY; CDR2 reads SMNVEV (reference sequence). V shed 7 bases and J 4 bases; nucleotides not matched to a gene: 4. CDR3 nucleotide sequence: TGTGCCAGCAAAAGACAGGGGGGAGAGACCCAGTACTTC. Residues: CASKRQGGETQYF.

This clonotype was detected a few times. V gene TRBV12-5 combines with J gene TRBJ2-1; 9 bases align to TRBD2. The V segment lost 5 bases and the J segment 0 bases; nucleotides outside the gene matches: 5. The length of the CDR3 is 16 residues. CDR1 and CDR2 from the germline V gene are LGHNT and FRNRAP. This CDR3 is CASGPVAGVSYNEQFF. In nucleotides, the CDR3 is TGTGCTAGTGGTCCAGTAGCGGGGGTCTCCTACAATGAGCAGTTCTTC.

This clonotype was counted between two and nine times. V is TRBV5-1 and J is TRBJ2-1; 9 bases map to TRBD2. J was trimmed by 2 bases and V by 3 bases; bases with no gene match: 3. CDR1 is SGHRS and CDR2 is YFSETQ in the germline V gene. This CDR3 is 15 amino acids long. In DNA form, the CDR3 reads TGCGCCAGCAGCTCGACTAGCGGAGCCTACAATGAGCAGTTCTTC. As protein: CASSSTSGAYNEQFF.

Only a few counts were recorded for this clonotype. In DNA form, the CDR3 reads TGTGCCAGCAGCTCAGAGCTCTCGCTCGGCAATGAGCAGTTCTTC. Its translation: CASSSELSLGNEQFF. V and J are TRBV11-2 and TRBJ2-1; no reliable D call. The CDR3 has 15 residues. Germline CDR1 and CDR2: SGHAT and FQNNGV. V was cut by 4 bases and J by 6 bases, with 16 bases left in between.

This clonotype was seen only a few times. This chain links TRBV7-9 with TRBJ2-6; 7 nucleotides match TRBD2. The CDR3 consists of 17 residues. In germline, CDR1 is SEHNR, CDR2 FQNEAQ (reference sequence). J gave up 4 bases and V 5 bases, and 11 bases lay outside the gene matches. CDR3 protein: CASSTVGLVGGANVLTF. Written as DNA, the CDR3 is TGTGCCAGCAGCACCGTCGGACTAGTCGGCGGGGCCAACGTCCTGACTTTC.

This chain connects TRBV10-3 to TRBJ2-1; D uncertain. The V end lost 0 bases, the J end lost 10 bases, and 7 bases lay between the germline ends. There are 12 residues in the CDR3. Germline assignment: CDR1 ENHRY and CDR2 SYGVKD. The CDR3 region is CAISESVGEQFF. The CDR3, as DNA: TGTGCCATCAGTGAGTCAGTCGGGGAGCAGTTCTTC.

The chain combines TRBV6-5 with TRBJ2-3; D is tentatively TRBD1 or TRBD2 (5 bases each). CDR1 and CDR2 from the germline V gene are MNHEY and SVGAGI. The CDR3 consists of 15 residues. Trimming took off 5 bases at V and 4 bases at J, with 16 bases between the two ends. Written as DNA, the CDR3 is TGTGCCAGCAGTAGGGGAGACTCACGCGCAGATACGCAGTATTTT. Protein sequence: CASSRGDSRADTQYF.

This chain uses TRBV20-1 with TRBJ2-7, with D unresolved. This CDR3 is built from 14 residues. Germline V lookup: CDR1 DFQATT, CDR2 SNEGSKA (reference sequence). The V end was cut by 2 bases, the J end by 1 base, with 12 bases between. CDR3 in DNA: TGCAGTGCTAGAAATGGGCAGGCATCCTACGAGCAGTACTTC. As protein: CSARNGQASYEQYF.

This clonotype has at least ten counts. The chain couples TRBV12-3 or TRBV12-4 to TRBJ1-3; D is undetermined. This CDR3 is built from 11 residues. The germline V and J ends were trimmed by 6 bases and 0 bases, with 0 bases remaining between them. The CDR3 region is CASSSGNTIYF. The CDR3 DNA reads TGTGCCAGCAGCTCTGGAAACACCATATATTTT.

V gene TRBV29-1 combines with J gene TRBJ2-1; the match to TRBD1 covers 7 bases. From germline, CDR1 is SQVTM and CDR2 ANQGSEA. The CDR3 covers 15 residues. The V gene end was trimmed by 3 bases and the J gene end by 3 bases; junction bases not matched to a gene: 8. This CDR3 reads CSVEETGSVYNEQFF. The DNA of the CDR3 is TGCAGCGTTGAGGAGACAGGGTCAGTCTACAATGAGCAGTTCTTC.

V gene TRBV5-1 combines with J gene TRBJ2-1; TRBD2 matches 13 bases. Germline V lookup: CDR1 SGHRS, CDR2 YFSETQ. V lost 2 bases and J lost 7; bases outside the gene matches: 6. This CDR3 is built from 16 residues. CDR3 DNA: TGCGCCAGCAGCTTAACTAGCGGGGGGGGTTGGAATGAGCAGTTCTTC. This codes for CASSLTSGGGWNEQFF. The complete variable domain, with remaining parts taken from reference TRBV5-1 and TRBJ2-1, reads KAGVTQTPRYLIKTRGQQVTLSCSPISGHRSVSWYQQTPGQGLQFLFEYFSETQRNKGNFPGRFSGRQFSNSRSEMNVSTLELGDSALYLCASSLTSGGGWNEQFFGPGTRLTVL.

This clonotype showed up many times. V gene TRBV20-1 combines with J gene TRBJ1-6, with 8 positions matching TRBD1. Germline values: CDR1 DFQATT, CDR2 SNEGSKA (reference sequence). J gave up 5 bases and V 6 bases, and 12 bases lay outside the gene matches. CDR3 length equals 16 residues. As DNA, the CDR3 is TGCAGTGCCTTTAAATCCGGACAGGGACATAATTCACCCCTCCACTTT. As protein: CSAFKSGQGHNSPLHF.

This rearrangement joins TRBV5-1 to TRBJ1-1, with D uncertain. CDR3 length equals 15 residues. From germline, CDR1 is SGHRS and CDR2 YFSETQ. V was pared by 2 bases and J by 3 bases, with 14 bases between. For the CDR3, the DNA is TGCGCCAGCAGCTTAGAAAAGGGCGGTTACACTGAAGCTTTCTTT. Its translation: CASSLEKGGYTEAFF. The variable domain in full, with the rest retrieved from reference TRBV5-1 and TRBJ1-1, is KAGVTQTPRYLIKTRGQQVTLSCSPISGHRSVSWYQQTPGQGLQFLFEYFSETQRNKGNFPGRFSGRQFSNSRSEMNVSTLELGDSALYLCASSLEKGGYTEAFFGQGTRLTVV.

The V gene is TRBV24-1, the J gene TRBJ2-2; TRBD1 or TRBD2 may be the D gene (6 bases each). Germline V gives CDR1 KGHDR, CDR2 SFDVKD. V was clipped by 5 bases and J by 6 bases, with 15 bases between them. The CDR3 is 15 residues long. The CDR3 DNA follows: TGTGCCACCAGTGCCACGGGGGCACCCCCCGGGGAGCTGTTTTTT. Protein: CATSATGAPPGELFF.

This clonotype was counted between two and nine times. V is TRBV15 and J is TRBJ2-1, with 7 nucleotides matching TRBD2. The junction had 12 bases not matched to a gene; V was cut back by 7 bases and J by 6 bases. Germline V gene sequence: CDR1 LNHNV, CDR2 YYDKDF (reference sequence). This CDR3 has 15 residues. The CDR3 spells CATTPRRETGNEQFF. CDR3 nucleotides: TGTGCCACCACCCCAAGGCGGGAGACGGGCAATGAGCAGTTCTTC.

The chain uses TRBV6-5 and TRBJ2-3; TRBD1 matches 9 bases. The CDR3 has 16 amino acids. From germline, CDR1 is MNHEY and CDR2 SVGAGI. V trimming: 2 bases; J trimming: 6 bases; junction bases outside the gene matches: 9. CDR3 residues: CASSYSTGGEPDTQYF. In DNA, the CDR3 is TGTGCCAGCAGTTACAGTACAGGGGGCGAACCCGATACGCAGTATTTT.

This chain joins TRBV29-1 and TRBJ1-5; perhaps TRBD1 as D (5 bases). CDR3 length: 13 amino acids. Germline CDR1 and CDR2: SQVTM and ANQGSEA. V was cut by 3 bases and J by 4 bases, with 10 bases left in between. The CDR3 is CSVDTGLNQPQHF. CDR3 in DNA: TGCAGCGTTGACACAGGCCTAAATCAGCCCCAGCATTTT.

This clonotype appeared a few times. The J gene is TRBJ2-1, the V gene TRBV20-1; possible D gene TRBD1, 6 bases. The germline CDR1 and CDR2 sequences are DFQATT and SNEGSKA (reference sequence). This CDR3 comprises 14 residues. V was cut by 6 bases and J by 4 bases, with 16 bases left in between. The CDR3 region has the DNA TGCAGTGCCCCAAGGGGGACCAAATACAATGAGCAGTTCTTC. Its translation is CSAPRGTKYNEQFF.

This clonotype was detected ten times or more. This rearrangement joins TRBV5-5 to TRBJ2-3; 9 bases align to TRBD1. Germline V gene sequence: CDR1 SGHKS, CDR2 YYEKEE (reference sequence). V was pared by 3 bases and J by 4 bases, with 0 bases of the junction left unmatched. The CDR3 is 13 amino acids. The CDR3 DNA is TGTGCCAGCAGCTGGACAGGGGCAGATACGCAGTATTTT. Amino acids: CASSWTGADTQYF.

The J gene is TRBJ2-7, the V gene TRBV18; D possibly corresponds to TRBD1 (6 bases). The CDR3 length is 14 residues. V was cut by 4 bases and J by 3 bases, with 13 bases left in between. Looked up from germline, CDR1 is KGHSH and CDR2 is LQKENI. The CDR3 is CASSRLTGFYEQYV. CDR3 DNA: TGTGCCAGCTCACGTTTAACAGGGTTCTACGAGCAGTACGTC.

A few counts support this clonotype. The chain employs TRBV10-1 and TRBJ1-1; 8 bases are a match to TRBD1. V dropped 1 base and J dropped 4; count of bases not matched to a gene: 5. CDR1 is WNHNN, CDR2 SYGVQD, per germline (reference sequence). This CDR3 has 15 residues. The CDR3 DNA sequence: TGCGCCAGCAGTGAGTACGACAGGGGATTCACTGAAGCTTTCTTT. This codes for CASSEYDRGFTEAFF.

This clonotype has a handful of counts. The J gene is TRBJ1-2, the V gene TRBV20-1; TRBD1 agrees at 7 bases. CDR1 and CDR2 from the germline V gene are DFQATT and SNEGSKA (reference sequence). With V trimmed by 3 bases and J by 5 bases, 9 bases remained unmatched. The CDR3 runs to 14 residues. CDR3 in DNA: TGCAGTGCTAGGAAGGACAGGAGCCTATATGGCTACACCTTC. It codes for CSARKDRSLYGYTF.

This clonotype was observed a handful of times. This chain joins TRBV11-1 and TRBJ2-1; a possible D gene is TRBD2 (7 bases). The CDR3 runs to 15 residues. CDR1 and CDR2 from the germline V gene are SGHAT and FQDESV (reference sequence). Trimming cost V 4 bases and J 4 bases, with 14 bases left between them. The CDR3 protein is CASSYTEGGYNEQFF. CDR3 DNA sequence: TGTGCCAGCAGCTACACAGAGGGGGGGTACAATGAGCAGTTCTTC. The full variable domain, its missing parts supplied by reference TRBV11-1 and TRBJ2-1, is EAEVAQSPRYKITEKSQAVAFWCDPISGHATLYWYRQILGQGPELLVQFQDESVVDDSQLPKDRFSAERLKGVDSTLKIQPAELGDSAMYLCASSYTEGGYNEQFFGPGTRLTVL.

This clonotype was recorded a few times. The chain couples TRBV4-1 to TRBJ2-3; a possible D gene is TRBD2 (5 bases). The germline gives CDR1 MGHRA, CDR2 YSYEKL. There are 14 residues in the CDR3. V shed 0 bases and J shed 4 bases, with 8 bases lying between them. The CDR3 DNA reads as TGCGCCAGCAGCCAAGAAGGAGGCCCAGATACGCAGTATTTT. Translated: CASSQEGGPDTQYF.

V is TRBV20-1 and J is TRBJ2-1; no clear D. In germline, CDR1 is DFQATT, CDR2 SNEGSKA (reference sequence). The CDR3 consists of 11 residues. With 0 bases removed from V and 9 bases from J, the gap between germline ends came to 6 bases. CDR3 sequence: CSAREFGEQFF. The CDR3 DNA follows: TGCAGTGCTAGAGAGTTTGGTGAGCAGTTCTTC.

This clonotype showed up many times. V gene TRBV7-2 combines with J gene TRBJ1-4; D unresolved. This CDR3 contains 13 residues. Germline V gene lookup returns CDR1 SGHTA and CDR2 FQGNSA. Trimming pared 1 base from V and 8 bases from J, leaving 8 bases between. CDR3 loop: CASSLGGWEKLFF. DNA of the CDR3: TGTGCCAGCAGCTTAGGAGGGTGGGAAAAACTGTTTTTT.

The genes are TRBV29-1 and TRBJ1-2; D uncertain. Germline V gene sequence: CDR1 SQVTM, CDR2 ANQGSEA. Between the trimmed V and J ends, which lost 3 bases and 4 bases, there was a span of 12 bases. The length of the CDR3 is 13 residues. The CDR3 DNA reads TGCAGCGTTGATTCTAATCCTTTCTATGGCTACACCTTC. Translating gives CSVDSNPFYGYTF.